The clone carrying this T cell receptor beta chain was observed a handful of times. The sample is drawn from a study of blood T cell repertoires in COVID-19. In the study overall: From the United States, Italy and Spain came samples of acute and convalescent COVID-19.

In the original processing: By means of reference gene primer amplification, nucleated cell counts were estimated. Produced via immunoSEQ multiplex PCR; TCRdb's table is partial and in-frame only. V, J and clone size are those of that table, while D and trimming were read from the DNA. This sample has roughly 180,000 clones, with roughly 84% found just once. Looked up from germline, CDR1 is SGHDN and CDR2 is FVKESK. The CDR3 extends over 11 amino acids. The V end lost 1 base, the J end lost 7 bases, and 4 bases lay between the germline ends. The clonotype was recovered from a man aged 60-69 years who had recovered from COVID-19. Sequencing used peripheral blood. This sequence joins TRBV14 and TRBJ1-1, with unresolved D. The CDR3: CASSQANEAFF. The CDR3 nucleotides are TGTGCCAGCAGCCAAGCCAATGAAGCTTTCTTT.